A single TCR beta chain is shown here with its context. Its antigen is currently unknown. TCRdb keeps only in-frame clones here, not all; method: immunoSEQ multiplex PCR. The sample includes more than 25,000 clones, about 78% seen only once; the top ten take about a third. The data were obtained in a study of PD-1 blockade in classical Hodgkin lymphoma. Study details: Treatment was intravenous nivolumab, 3 mg/kg every 2 weeks, until progression.

Study-wide points: Relapsed/refractory patients reportedly had lower baseline diversity than newly diagnosed patients. With CD4+ cells, TCR diversity rose significantly by C4D1, but not with CD8+ cells.

Exposure to brentuximab vedotin varied, and each patient had relapsed following autologous stem cell transplantation. The CDR3 is 15 residues long. Germline CDR1 is MNHEY and CDR2 is SVGAGI. V lost 6 bases, J lost 1 base, and 15 bases lay in between. The sequence derives from a human donor with classical Hodgkin lymphoma. V usage is TRBV6-5 and J usage is TRBJ1-2, with D unresolved. Sequencing was performed on peripheral blood mononuclear cells (PBMCs), taken before the second cycle of nivolumab. The chain's CDR3 is CASSERLSLNYGYTF. CDR3 sequence (DNA): TGTGCCAGCAGCGAGCGTCTCTCGCTTAACTATGGCTACACCTTC.